The 23 T cell receptor beta chains below were found in one sample sequenced in a study of identical twins. One entry per CDR3 protein, called by TCRdb with MiXCR from the 5' RACE reads. The sample consists of around 960,000 distinct CDR3 sequences, more than 9% of them appearing once. This sample was also put to use in a study of yellow fever vaccine responses in identical twins.

Input material: PBMCs. The receptors stem from a woman aged 18-29 years in good health.

The chain employs TRBV7-9 and TRBJ2-2; 13 bases match TRBD2. Germline-derived CDR1 and CDR2 are SEHNR and FQNEAQ (reference sequence). The CDR3 is 17 amino acids. V lost 5 bases and J lost 1; bases outside the gene matches: 4. DNA of the CDR3: TGTGCCAGCAGCCAGGGACTAGCGGGACTGAACACCGGGGAGCTGTTTTTT. It encodes CASSQGLAGLNTGELFF.

This clonotype was seen a few times. The chain combines TRBV7-2 with TRBJ2-1; D ambiguous. CDR1 and CDR2 from the germline V gene are SGHTA and FQGNSA. The CDR3 totals 15 residues. V lost 5 bases, J lost 9 bases, and 20 bases lay in between. CDR3 in DNA: TGTGCCAGCAGCCCTACCAGTTATGGGTCAAGTGAGCAGTTCTTC. This encodes CASSPTSYGSSEQFF.

This clonotype was seen more than once but under ten times. The chain recombines TRBV6-1 with TRBJ2-2, with 12 positions matching TRBD2. The CDR3 has 17 residues. Germline V gives CDR1 MNHNS, CDR2 SASEGT. V lost 7 bases, J lost 2 bases, and 8 bases stayed unmatched. The CDR3 nucleotides are TGTGCCAGCACCCTACTAGCGGGGGGACAAAACACCGGGGAGCTGTTTTTT. Amino acid sequence: CASTLLAGGQNTGELFF.

This clonotype appeared a few times. V is TRBV5-1 and J is TRBJ2-1; 9 positions agree with TRBD2. Per the germline V gene, CDR1 is SGHRS and CDR2 is YFSETQ. CDR3 size: 15 residues. The trim removed 4 bases at V and 8 bases at J, leaving 10 bases unmatched. The CDR3 spells CASSTGTSPSHEQFF. Written as DNA, the CDR3 is TGCGCCAGCAGCACCGGGACTAGCCCCTCCCATGAGCAGTTCTTC.

This chain joins TRBV6-2 or TRBV6-3 and TRBJ2-7; 11 nucleotides align to TRBD2. This CDR3 spans 16 amino acids. Trimming removed 2 bases from V and 4 bases from J; junction bases left unmatched: 7. CDR1 and CDR2 (germline): MNHEY, SVGEGT. The CDR3 sequence is CASSYRLAGGSYEQYF. Written as DNA, the CDR3 is TGTGCCAGCAGTTACCGGCTAGCGGGAGGTTCTTACGAGCAGTACTTC.

This clonotype was detected many times. V usage is TRBV28 and J usage is TRBJ2-1; 11 nucleotides line up with TRBD2. Germline V gene sequence: CDR1 MDHEN, CDR2 SYDVKM. The CDR3 has 16 residues. The junction had 9 bases not matched to a gene; V was cut back by 6 bases and J by 5 bases. CDR3 region: CASREAGLAVDNEQFF. The CDR3 DNA sequence: TGTGCCAGCAGGGAAGCGGGACTAGCGGTCGACAATGAGCAGTTCTTC.

The sample holds a few counts of this clonotype. V is TRBV7-9 and J is TRBJ2-1, with D perhaps TRBD2 (6 bases). The CDR3 spans 15 residues. V gave up 5 bases and J gave up 9 bases, with 20 bases separating them. Germline V CDR1 and CDR2: SEHNR, FQNEAQ (reference sequence). CDR3 DNA sequence: TGTGCCAGCAGCCGGGAGAGACATGGGAGGAGTGAGCAGTTCTTC. Translation gives CASSRERHGRSEQFF. The whole variable domain, filled in from reference TRBV7-9 and TRBJ2-1, reads DTGVSQNPRHKITKRGQNVTFRCDPISEHNRLYWYRQTLGQGPEFLTYFQNEAQLEKSRLLSDRFSAERPKGSFSTLEIQRTEQGDSAMYLCASSRERHGRSEQFFGPGTRLTVL.

The chain uses TRBV7-9 and TRBJ2-1; weak D call: TRBD1 (5 bases). The CDR3 runs to 12 residues. Trimming stripped 5 bases from V and 9 bases from J, with 11 bases between. Germline loops: CDR1 SEHNR, CDR2 FQNEAQ (reference sequence). Here the CDR3 reads CASSPARAEQFF. The CDR3, as DNA: TGTGCCAGCAGCCCCGCCAGGGCTGAGCAGTTCTTC.

This clonotype showed up many times. The chain joins TRBV29-1 to TRBJ1-5, with D maybe TRBD1 (6 bases). Germline lookup yields CDR1 SQVTM and CDR2 ANQGSEA. The length of the CDR3 is 13 residues. V was pared by 6 bases and J by 0 bases, with 9 bases between. The CDR3 sequence is CSVSRGSNQPQHF. The CDR3 region has the DNA TGCAGCGTCAGCAGGGGTAGCAATCAGCCCCAGCATTTT.

This clonotype was recorded a few times. V is TRBV5-1 and J is TRBJ2-5; 7 nucleotides agree with TRBD2. Looked up from germline, CDR1 is SGHRS and CDR2 is YFSETQ. V shed 1 base and J 4 bases; nucleotides not matched to a gene: 10. The CDR3 is 16 amino acids. The CDR3 is CASSLSVASGGETQYF. The CDR3 nucleotides are TGCGCCAGCAGCTTGAGCGTGGCTAGCGGTGGAGAGACCCAGTACTTC.

This clonotype was recorded many times. V usage is TRBV7-9 and J usage is TRBJ2-2, with 7 bases identical to TRBD1. The CDR3 consists of 15 residues. Per the germline V gene, CDR1 is SEHNR and CDR2 is FQNEAQ (reference sequence). V was pared by 5 bases and J by 0 bases, with 3 bases of the junction left unmatched. The CDR3 sequence is CASSLGTANTGELFF. DNA of the CDR3: TGTGCCAGCAGCCTCGGGACAGCGAACACCGGGGAGCTGTTTTTT.

The V call is TRBV7-2, the J call TRBJ2-5; 10 bases match TRBD2. Germline V gene sequence: CDR1 SGHTA, CDR2 FQGNSA. This CDR3 comprises 16 residues. V was pared by 2 bases and J by 4 bases, with 7 bases of the junction left unmatched. CDR3 region: CASSLPSGGYAETQYF. CDR3 DNA sequence: TGTGCCAGCAGCTTACCTAGCGGGGGTTATGCAGAGACCCAGTACTTC.

The chain uses TRBV29-1 and TRBJ2-2; the D call may be TRBD1 or TRBD2 (5 bases each). V was pared by 3 bases and J by 4 bases, with 15 bases between. The CDR3 is 15 amino acids. CDR1 and CDR2 (germline): SQVTM, ANQGSEA. In DNA, the CDR3 is TGCAGCGTTGAGCTGCAGGGTAGCGCCACCGGGGAGCTGTTTTTT. Its translation: CSVELQGSATGELFF.

This clonotype was counted many times. V usage is TRBV20-1 and J usage is TRBJ2-1, with 10 bases identical to TRBD1. The CDR3 is made up of 14 amino acids. From germline, CDR1 is DFQATT and CDR2 SNEGSKA (reference sequence). The V segment lost 6 bases and the J segment 8 bases; nucleotides outside the gene matches: 10. The CDR3 nucleotides read TGCAGTGCGAGACCGGGACAGGGGTTCTATGAGCAGTTCTTC. It codes for CSARPGQGFYEQFF.

Many counts were recorded for this clonotype. The chain has TRBV7-9 and TRBJ2-1; D might be TRBD2 (5 bases). V lost 0 bases, J lost 9 bases, and 9 bases lay in between. The CDR3 extends over 13 amino acids. The germline gives CDR1 SEHNR, CDR2 FQNEAQ (reference sequence). The CDR3 DNA is TGTGCCAGCAGCTTAGCCGGAGGTCGTGAGCAGTTCTTC. Encoded protein: CASSLAGGREQFF.

The rearrangement uses TRBV24-1 and TRBJ2-1; D may be TRBD2 (5 bases). V lost 4 bases and J 8 bases, leaving 11 bases between the germline ends. Germline CDR1 and CDR2: KGHDR and SFDVKD. The CDR3 consists of 13 residues. CDR3 sequence reads: CATSDSSGDEQFF. The CDR3, as DNA: TGTGCCACCAGTGACTCGAGCGGCGATGAGCAGTTCTTC.

This clonotype was detected many times. The rearrangement links TRBV5-6 to TRBJ2-7; 11 bases match TRBD2. Germline loops: CDR1 SGHDT, CDR2 YYEEEE. V shed 4 bases and J 4 bases; nucleotides not matched to a gene: 4. The CDR3 has 14 residues. The CDR3: CASSPGLAEYEQYF. The CDR3 DNA follows: TGTGCCAGCAGCCCGGGACTAGCGGAATACGAGCAGTACTTC.

This clonotype has only a few counts. The rearrangement uses TRBV11-1 and TRBJ2-2; TRBD1 agrees at 7 bases. V lost 5 bases to trimming and J lost 4 bases; unmatched junction nucleotides: 16. Germline CDR1 is SGHAT and CDR2 is FQDESV (reference sequence). There are 18 residues in the CDR3. CDR3: CASSVPPGGTGATGELFF. The CDR3 DNA reads as TGTGCCAGCAGCGTCCCCCCCGGAGGAACAGGGGCCACCGGGGAGCTGTTTTTT.

This chain joins TRBV15 and TRBJ2-3, with D perhaps matching TRBD1 or TRBD2 (5 bases each). V gave up 0 bases and J gave up 0 bases, with 10 bases separating them. The germline gives CDR1 LNHNV, CDR2 YYDKDF (reference sequence). This CDR3 is 16 amino acids long. The DNA of the CDR3 is TGTGCCACCAGCAGAGATCGGGGCTTAAGCACAGATACGCAGTATTTT. Translated: CATSRDRGLSTDTQYF. Full variable domain (remainder filled in from reference TRBV15 and TRBJ2-3): DAMVIQNPRYQVTQFGKPVTLSCSQTLNHNVMYWYQQKSSQAPKLLFHYYDKDFNNEADTPDNFQSRRPNTSFCFLDIRSPGLGDTAMYLCATSRDRGLSTDTQYFGPGTRLTVL.

This clonotype was seen a few times. V gene TRBV6-2 or TRBV6-3 combines with J gene TRBJ2-7; 11 bases are a match to TRBD2. CDR3 length equals 15 residues. Trimming cost V 4 bases and J 7 bases; bases outside gene matches: 9. The germline V gene has CDR1 MNHEY and CDR2 SVGEGT. CDR3 in DNA: TGTGCCAGCAGTTTCAGACTAGCGGGGTTCTCTGAGCAGTACTTC. It codes for CASSFRLAGFSEQYF.

In its sample, this clonotype was seen many times. V and J are TRBV5-1 and TRBJ2-1; maybe TRBD1 (5 bases). The CDR3 spans 16 residues. Looked up from germline, CDR1 is SGHRS and CDR2 is YFSETQ. V was trimmed by 3 bases and J by 8 bases, leaving 21 bases between them. CDR3 amino acids: CASSSSQATFGYEQFF. Here the CDR3 DNA reads TGCGCCAGCAGCTCATCACAGGCGACCTTTGGGTATGAGCAGTTCTTC. The entire variable domain, with the rest obtained from reference TRBV5-1 and TRBJ2-1, is as follows: KAGVTQTPRYLIKTRGQQVTLSCSPISGHRSVSWYQQTPGQGLQFLFEYFSETQRNKGNFPGRFSGRQFSNSRSEMNVSTLELGDSALYLCASSSSQATFGYEQFFGPGTRLTVL.

The sample holds a few counts of this clonotype. This sequence joins TRBV6-1 and TRBJ2-7; 13 bases line up with TRBD2. The J segment lost 6 bases and the V segment lost 5 bases, leaving 7 bases of the junction unmatched. The CDR3 runs to 15 residues. Germline values: CDR1 MNHNS, CDR2 SASEGT. The CDR3 spells CASSPGLAGVSEQYF. The CDR3 coding sequence is TGTGCCAGCAGTCCCGGACTAGCGGGAGTTAGCGAGCAGTACTTC.

The sample holds a few counts of this clonotype. The J gene is TRBJ1-2, the V gene TRBV19; D is unclear. The V end was cut by 3 bases, the J end by 5 bases, with 7 bases between. The CDR3 runs to 12 residues. Germline CDR1 is LNHDA and CDR2 is SQIVND (reference sequence). The CDR3 DNA reads as TGTGCCAGTAGTATTTGGGGATATGGCTACACCTTC. It is translated as CASSIWGYGYTF. Using reference TRBV19 and TRBJ1-2 for the parts outside the CDR3, the full variable domain is DGGITQSPKYLFRKEGQNVTLSCEQNLNHDAMYWYRQDPGQGLRLIYYSQIVNDFQKGDIAEGYSVSREKKESFPLTVTSAQKNPTAFYLCASSIWGYGYTFGSGTRLTVV.